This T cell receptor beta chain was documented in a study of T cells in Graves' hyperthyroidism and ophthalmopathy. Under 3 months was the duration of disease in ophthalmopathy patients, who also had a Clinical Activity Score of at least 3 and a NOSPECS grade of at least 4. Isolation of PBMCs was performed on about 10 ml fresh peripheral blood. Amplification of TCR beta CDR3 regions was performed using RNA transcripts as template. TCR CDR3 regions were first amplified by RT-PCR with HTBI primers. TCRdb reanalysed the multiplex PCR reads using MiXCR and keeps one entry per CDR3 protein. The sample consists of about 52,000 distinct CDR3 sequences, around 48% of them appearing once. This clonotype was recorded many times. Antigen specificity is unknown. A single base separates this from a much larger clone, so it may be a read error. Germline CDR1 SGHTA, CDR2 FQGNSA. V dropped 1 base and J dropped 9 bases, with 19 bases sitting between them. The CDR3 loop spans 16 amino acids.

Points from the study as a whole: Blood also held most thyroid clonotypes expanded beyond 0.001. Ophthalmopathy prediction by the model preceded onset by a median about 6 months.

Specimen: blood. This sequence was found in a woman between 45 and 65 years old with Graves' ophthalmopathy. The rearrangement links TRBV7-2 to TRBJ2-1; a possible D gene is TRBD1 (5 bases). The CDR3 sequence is CASSLGVGLLGSEQFF. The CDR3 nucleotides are TGTGCCAGCAGCTTAGGGGTGGGGCTGTTGGGAAGTGAGCAGTTCTTC. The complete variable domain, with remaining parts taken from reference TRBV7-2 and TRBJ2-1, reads GAGVSQSPSNKVTEKGKDVELRCDPISGHTALYWYRQSLGQGLEFLIYFQGNSAPDKSGLPSDRFSAERTGGSVSTLTIQRTQQEDSAVYLCASSLGVGLLGSEQFFGPGTRLTVL.